This T cell receptor (beta chain) was recovered during a study of shared clonotypes between healthy human individuals. Study-level information: Each donor's CD4 naive and CD4 memory cells filled three plates apiece, CD8 naive two, and CD8 memory one.

As concerns this clone: Its antigen is currently unknown.

The CDR3 is made up of 16 amino acids. The germline CDR1 and CDR2 sequences are ENHRY and SYGVKD. The V end lost 3 bases, the J end lost 0 bases, and 11 bases lay between the germline ends. Regarding the study as a whole: The study found about 5% of naive CD4 clonotypes shared across a few donors.

In replicate PCRs of sorted subsets, 150 to 200 ng DNA, approximately 30,000 T cell genomes, was used. The table came from immunoSEQ multiplex PCR; TCRdb's copy has only in-frame clones and leaves some out. The table records a few million clones, approximately 92% of them present only once. The chain carries TRBV10-3 and TRBJ2-2, with D possibly TRBD2 on 7 matching bases. The clonotype was recovered from a man aged 18 to 30 in good health. Sample: naive CD4+ T cells sorted from blood. As for subset: CD45RA+ positively selected. DNA for the CDR3: TGTGCCATCAGTGATTTCGGGGGGCCGAACACCGGGGAGCTGTTTTTT. This codes for CAISDFGGPNTGELFF.